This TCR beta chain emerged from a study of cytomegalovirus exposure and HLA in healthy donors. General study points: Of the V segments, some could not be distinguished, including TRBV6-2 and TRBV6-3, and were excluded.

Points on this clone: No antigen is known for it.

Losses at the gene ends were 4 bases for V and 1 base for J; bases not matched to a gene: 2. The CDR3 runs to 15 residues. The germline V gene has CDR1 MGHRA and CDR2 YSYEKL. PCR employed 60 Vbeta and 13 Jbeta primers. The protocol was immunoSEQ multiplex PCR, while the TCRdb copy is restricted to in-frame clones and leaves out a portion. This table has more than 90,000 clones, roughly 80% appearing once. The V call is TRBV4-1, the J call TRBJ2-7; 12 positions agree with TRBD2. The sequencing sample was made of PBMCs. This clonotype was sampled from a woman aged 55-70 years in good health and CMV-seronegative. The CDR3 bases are TGCGCCAGCAGCCCCGGACTAGCGGGATCCTACGAGCAGTACTTC. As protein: CASSPGLAGSYEQYF.